This T cell receptor (beta chain) was retrieved from a study of CD8+CD57+ T cells in acquired aplastic anemia. At the level of the study: Quantities of DNA derived from sorted CD4+ and CD8+ cells averaged roughly 3 ug. There were some 11 million reads, on average, for CD4+ cells from healthy donors.

Germline values: CDR1 DFQATT, CDR2 SNEGSKA (reference sequence). This CDR3 has 14 residues. Trimming cost V 6 bases and J 7 bases; bases outside gene matches: 15. Profiles of TCR beta VDJ and CDR3 were generated from a genomic DNA template. Via MiXCR, TCRdb re-called the reads, giving one row per CDR3 protein. The sample records about 160,000 distinct CDR3 sequences, roughly 45% being singletons. Overall study findings and caveats: Sharing between patients and controls was observed for around 27 CD8+ CDR3 sequences.

This clonotype has ten or more counts. The antigen remains unidentified. This receptor was obtained from a human donor in good health. Sequencing was carried out using sorted CD4+, CD8+, or CD8+CD57+ T cells (not recorded which) from PBMCs. V usage is TRBV20-1 and J usage is TRBJ2-7; 7 nucleotides match TRBD1. Written as DNA, the CDR3 is TGCAGTGCACCTAAAACAGGGGCCGATCGTGAGCAGTACTTC. Translation: CSAPKTGADREQYF.